These 30 T cell receptor beta chains share one sample of origin, sequenced in a study of T cell clonality in common variable immunodeficiency. Method: immunoSEQ multiplex PCR; TCRdb's copy keeps in-frame clones and lacks some. Altogether 40,000 to 45,000 clones were found in the sample, and no singletons occur. The specimen sequenced was peripheral blood mononuclear cells. The receptor set was obtained from a person aged 18 to 75 in good health.

This clone was observed a handful of times. Read data end 3 residues before the CDR3 end; the end is taken from the germline J gene. The chain is built from TRBV20-1 and TRBJ1-4; 8 bases line up with TRBD1. Germline loops: CDR1 DFQATT, CDR2 SNEGSKA (reference sequence). This CDR3 is 17 amino acids long. Here the CDR3 reads CSAREWTGLAGANVLFF. The sequenced part of the CDR3 DNA is TGCAGTGCTAGAGAATGGACAGGGTTGGCTGGGGCCAACGTA.

This clone was seen repeatedly, ten times or more. The observed sequence ends 3 residues before the CDR3 terminus, with the missing tail filled in from the germline J gene. The rearrangement links TRBV20-1 to TRBJ2-3; 7 nucleotides line up with TRBD2. The CDR3 has 17 residues. The germline CDR1 and CDR2 sequences are DFQATT and SNEGSKA (reference sequence). V was pared by 0 bases and J by 0 bases, with 9 bases of the junction left unmatched. Partial CDR3 DNA: TGCAGTGCTAGAGACCCGAGGTCAGCGGGGAGCACAGATACG. It encodes CSARDPRSAGSTDT. The full CDR3 is CSARDPRSAGSTDTQYF.

This clone was detected ten times or more. The read falls 3 residues short of the CDR3 end, and the missing part is taken from the germline J gene. V usage is TRBV18 and J usage is TRBJ2-1; 13 bases fit TRBD2. J gave up 2 bases and V 2 bases, and 0 bases lay outside the gene matches. The CDR3 contains 16 residues. Germline values: CDR1 KGHSH, CDR2 LQKENI. The CDR3 loop reads CASSPGTSGTYNEQFF. CDR3 DNA, as far as it was read: TGTGCCAGCTCACCAGGGACTAGCGGGACCTACAATGAG.

To note about this clone: The CDR3 end is not reached by the read, which stops 3 residues before it; the germline J gene fills it in. The rearrangement links TRBV19 to TRBJ1-3, with D perhaps matching TRBD1 (5 bases). From germline, CDR1 is LNHDA and CDR2 SQIVND (reference sequence). The CDR3 length is 14 residues. The V end lost 5 bases, the J end lost 0 bases, and 8 bases lay between the germline ends. The CDR3 loop is CASSLGHSGNTIYF. CDR3 DNA, as far as it was read: TGTGCCAGTAGTCTCGGACACTCTGGAAACACC.

This clone was observed many times. Read sequence stops 3 residues before the CDR3 end, and the germline J gene provides the missing end. This chain connects TRBV6-1 to TRBJ1-1; no clear D gene. The length of the CDR3 is 11 residues. CDR1 and CDR2 from the germline V gene are MNHNS and SASEGT. The ends were cut back, 1 base at V and 6 bases at J, with 3 bases in the middle. The CDR3 sequence is CASSEVAEAFF. CDR3 DNA, as far as it was read: TGTGCCAGCAGTGAAGTAGCTGAA.

In this sample, this clone turned up a few times. Read sequence stops 3 residues before the CDR3 end, and the germline J gene provides the missing end. The chain links TRBV7-9 to TRBJ2-7, with 7 bases that match TRBD2. Germline V gene lookup returns CDR1 SEHNR and CDR2 FQNEAQ (reference sequence). The CDR3 loop spans 14 amino acids. The V gene end was trimmed by 5 bases and the J gene end by 5 bases; junction bases not matched to a gene: 9. The CDR3 here is CASSATSFLDEQYF. The sequenced part of the CDR3 DNA is TGTGCCAGCAGCGCGACTAGCTTCCTGGACGAG.

At least ten counts were recorded for this clone. The read halts 3 residues ahead of the CDR3 end, with the missing end drawn from the germline J gene. J is TRBJ2-7 and V is TRBV5-4, with D possibly TRBD2 on 6 matching bases. This CDR3 contains 16 residues. Trimming stripped 1 base from V and 0 bases from J, with 14 bases between. Germline loops: CDR1 SGHNT, CDR2 YYREEE (reference sequence). The CDR3 bases that were read are TGTGCCAGCAGCTTGAAGAGACAGACTAGCTCCTACGAG. Translating gives CASSLKRQTSSYE. The full CDR3 protein is CASSLKRQTSSYEQYF.

This clone was seen repeatedly, ten times or more. The CDR3 end is not reached by the read, which stops 3 residues before it; the germline J gene fills it in. The chain has TRBV4-1 and TRBJ2-7; 11 nucleotides match TRBD2. V lost 4 bases, J lost 3 bases, and 8 bases stayed unmatched. CDR1 and CDR2 from the germline V gene are MGHRA and YSYEKL. The CDR3 sequence is 16 residues long. The CDR3 bases that were read are TGCGCCAGCAGCCCCCGATTAGCGGGAGGGAGCTACGAG. Translating gives CASSPRLAGGSYE. The whole CDR3 sequence is CASSPRLAGGSYEQYF.

This clone was seen repeatedly, ten times or more. The sequence runs out 3 residues before the end of the CDR3; the remainder is reconstructed from the germline J gene. The chain joins TRBV28 to TRBJ2-7; 9 bases align to TRBD2. The CDR3 extends over 16 amino acids. J gave up 1 base and V 5 bases, and 9 bases lay outside the gene matches. Germline lookup yields CDR1 MDHEN and CDR2 SYDVKM. The CDR3 region is CASSGFSLAGSYEQYF. CDR3 bases read: TGTGCCAGCAGTGGGTTCTCCCTAGCGGGGTCCTACGAG.

There are many counts of this clone. The missing CDR3 end, 3 residues past where the read stops, is filled in from the germline J gene. V usage is TRBV28 and J usage is TRBJ2-7, with a tentative D call TRBD2 (6 bases). Germline CDR1 MDHEN, CDR2 SYDVKM. Trimming stripped 8 bases from V and 0 bases from J, with 8 bases between. This CDR3 is built from 12 residues. The CDR3: CASGGYSYEQYF. The sequenced part of the CDR3 DNA is TGTGCCAGCGGGGGGTACTCCTACGAG.

The sample holds many counts of this clone. The read falls 3 residues short of the CDR3 end, and the missing part is taken from the germline J gene. The rearrangement links TRBV6-4 to TRBJ2-5; the D gene is possibly TRBD2 (5 bases). Per germline, CDR1 MRHNA and CDR2 SNTAGT. The CDR3 length is 13 residues. The V gene lost 6 bases and the J gene lost 0 bases, with 8 bases spanning the gap. The part of the CDR3 DNA that was read is TGTGCCAGCAGGCTAGCTTACCAAGAGACC. This codes for CASRLAYQET. The entire CDR3 protein is CASRLAYQETQYF.

Many counts were recorded for this clone. The sequenced fragment ends 3 residues before the CDR3 boundary, so the rest is inferred from the germline J gene. This chain connects TRBV5-1 to TRBJ2-7; 9 bases agree with TRBD1. The CDR3 has 14 amino acids. Unmatched junction bases numbered 8, after V lost 4 bases and J lost 6 bases. CDR1 is SGHRS, CDR2 YFSETQ, per germline. The CDR3 DNA, read in part, is TGCGCCAGCAGCGCACCGGGACAGGGATCCGAG. Residues: CASSAPGQGSE. The whole CDR3 protein reads CASSAPGQGSEQYF. Drawing the rest from reference TRBV5-1 and TRBJ2-7, the complete variable domain is KAGVTQTPRYLIKTRGQQVTLSCSPISGHRSVSWYQQTPGQGLQFLFEYFSETQRNKGNFPGRFSGRQFSNSRSEMNVSTLELGDSALYLCASSAPGQGSEQYFGPGTRLTVT.

This clone was counted many times. From the germline J gene comes the end of the CDR3, since the read stops 3 residues before it. This rearrangement joins TRBV10-3 to TRBJ2-3; D is uncertain. The V end was cut by 0 bases, the J end by 5 bases, with 3 bases between. Germline V lookup: CDR1 ENHRY, CDR2 SYGVKD. The CDR3 sequence is 12 residues long. CDR3 DNA (partial): TGTGCCATCAGTGAGTCCAGAGATACG. Its protein product is CAISESRDT. From start to end, the CDR3 is CAISESRDTQYF.

This clone was detected a few times. CDR3: CASSFAGTRDSPLFF. The sequenced CDR3 bases are TGTGCCAGCAGCTTCGCGGGGACCAGGGATTCACCA. The chain has TRBV11-2 and TRBJ1-4; the D gene is possibly TRBD1 (5 bases). From the germline J gene comes the end of the CDR3, since the read stops 3 residues before it. CDR3 size: 15 residues. CDR1 and CDR2 from the germline V gene are SGHAT and FQNNGV. The complete variable domain, with remaining parts taken from reference TRBV11-2 and TRBJ1-4, reads EAGVAQSPRYKIIEKRQSVAFWCNPISGHATLYWYQQILGQGPKLLIQFQNNGVVDDSQLPKDRFSAERLKGVDSTLKIQPAKLEDSAVYLCASSFAGTRDSPLFFGSGTQLSVL.

On this clone itself: The CDR3 extends 3 residues past the end of the read, so its final part is completed from the germline J gene. The chain is built from TRBV10-2 and TRBJ2-7, with TRBD2 matching 13 bases. This CDR3 is 17 amino acids long. Losses at the gene ends were 6 bases for V and 5 bases for J; bases not matched to a gene: 13. Looked up from germline, CDR1 is WSHSY and CDR2 is SAAADI. This chain's CDR3 is CASSAEGLAGRVDEQYF. The sequenced CDR3 bases are TGCGCCAGCAGCGCCGAGGGACTAGCGGGAAGGGTTGACGAG.

This clone was observed at least ten times. Read sequence stops 3 residues before the CDR3 end, and the germline J gene provides the missing end. J is TRBJ1-1 and V is TRBV18, with TRBD1 matching 7 bases. The CDR3 runs 13 residues. Germline trimming cut 3 bases from V and 6 bases from J; bases unmatched to any gene: 4. Per germline, CDR1 KGHSH and CDR2 LQKENI. CDR3 loop: CASSPRQGPEAFF. The sequenced CDR3 bases are TGTGCCAGCTCACCGAGACAGGGCCCTGAA.

This clone has at least ten counts. The read halts 3 residues ahead of the CDR3 end, with the missing end drawn from the germline J gene. V gene TRBV12-3 or TRBV12-4 combines with J gene TRBJ2-3, with D tentatively TRBD1 (6 bases). CDR3 size: 14 residues. CDR3 bases read: TGTGCCAGCAGTTTAGCCGGACAGCAAGAGACG. It codes for CASSLAGQQET. The entire CDR3 sequence reads CASSLAGQQETQYF.

Turning to this clone: Read coverage stops 3 residues before the CDR3 terminus; the germline J gene supplies the remainder. J is TRBJ1-1 and V is TRBV7-9; 8 bases line up with TRBD1. Germline loops: CDR1 SEHNR, CDR2 FQNEAQ (reference sequence). This CDR3 is 12 amino acids long. The sequenced CDR3 bases are TGTGCCAGCAGCCGACAGGGGTCCGAA. Protein product: CASSRQGSE. The entire CDR3 protein is CASSRQGSEAFF. Based on the CDR3 plus reference TRBV7-9 and TRBJ1-1, the full variable domain is DTGVSQNPRHKITKRGQNVTFRCDPISEHNRLYWYRQTLGQGPEFLTYFQNEAQLEKSRLLSDRFSAERPKGSFSTLEIQRTEQGDSAMYLCASSRQGSEAFFGQGTRLTVV.

The sample holds many counts of this clone. The read ends 3 residues before the CDR3 terminus; that terminus is restored from the germline J gene. This chain connects TRBV19 to TRBJ2-7; the match to TRBD2 covers 7 bases. Losses at the gene ends were 3 bases for V and 2 bases for J; bases not matched to a gene: 7. The CDR3 totals 15 residues. Germline V gene data show CDR1 as LNHDA and CDR2 as SQIVND (reference sequence). The CDR3 loop is CASSIGREFAYEQYF. Partial CDR3 DNA: TGTGCCAGTAGTATCGGGCGGGAGTTTGCCTACGAG.

This clone was seen more than once but under ten times. The read ends 3 residues early relative to the CDR3; the germline J gene fills the gap. This specimen includes other DNA sequences encoding the same CDR3. The chain links TRBV19 to TRBJ2-1; 9 bases are shared with TRBD2. Trimming cost V 9 bases and J 2 bases; bases outside gene matches: 17. The CDR3 loop spans 18 amino acids. Germline V CDR1 and CDR2: LNHDA, SQIVND (reference sequence). CDR3 region: CASSLSGAGGPAYNEQFF. The CDR3 bases that were read are TGTGCCAGCAGTCTTTCAGGTGCGGGAGGGCCCGCCTACAATGAG.

This clone was counted many times. Read coverage stops 3 residues before the CDR3 terminus; the germline J gene supplies the remainder. V is TRBV5-1 and J is TRBJ2-7; 7 bases fit TRBD1. Per the germline V gene, CDR1 is SGHRS and CDR2 is YFSETQ. Germline trimming cut 0 bases from V and 2 bases from J; bases unmatched to any gene: 8. The CDR3 length is 16 residues. The chain's CDR3 is CASSLASGTEPYEQYF. The sequenced part of the CDR3 DNA is TGCGCCAGCAGCTTGGCATCCGGGACAGAACCCTACGAG. Full variable domain (missing parts from reference TRBV5-1 and TRBJ2-7): KAGVTQTPRYLIKTRGQQVTLSCSPISGHRSVSWYQQTPGQGLQFLFEYFSETQRNKGNFPGRFSGRQFSNSRSEMNVSTLELGDSALYLCASSLASGTEPYEQYFGPGTRLTVT.

This clone was counted many times. Read sequence stops 3 residues before the CDR3 end, and the germline J gene provides the missing end. V gene TRBV6-2 or TRBV6-3 combines with J gene TRBJ2-3; D remains unclear. This CDR3 is built from 14 residues. The V end was cut by 0 bases, the J end by 6 bases, with 10 bases between. Germline values: CDR1 MNHEY, CDR2 SVGEGT. CDR3 DNA, as far as it was read: TGTGCCAGCAGTTACTCAGACTCTGTTGATACG. As protein: CASSYSDSVDT. The whole CDR3 protein is CASSYSDSVDTQYF.

This clone counts as medium-sized. Sequencing ends 3 residues short of the CDR3 end; the germline J gene provides the rest. This sequence joins TRBV5-4 and TRBJ2-2; 8 bases are shared with TRBD2. The CDR3 contains 15 residues. V was pared by 0 bases and J by 6 bases, with 4 bases of the junction left unmatched. The germline V gene encodes CDR1 SGHNT and CDR2 YYREEE (reference sequence). The CDR3 DNA, read in part, is TGTGCCAGCAGCTTGGAGGGACTAGAATCCGGGGAG. This translates into CASSLEGLESGE. The entire CDR3 protein is CASSLEGLESGELFF.

Ten or more counts support this clone. The read halts 3 residues ahead of the CDR3 end, with the missing end drawn from the germline J gene. Within the sample, other DNA sequences also encode this same CDR3. This chain uses TRBV5-1 with TRBJ1-3; D gene ambiguous. V dropped 0 bases and J dropped 0 bases, with 7 bases sitting between them. The CDR3 sequence is 15 residues long. Germline assignment: CDR1 SGHRS and CDR2 YFSETQ. The CDR3 DNA, read in part, is TGCGCCAGCAGCTTGGACAGTACCTCTGGAAACACC. Protein: CASSLDSTSGNT. The whole CDR3 protein reads CASSLDSTSGNTIYF.

A few counts support this clone. The read gets to within 3 residues of the CDR3 end, and the germline J gene fills in the rest. The chain combines TRBV7-8 with TRBJ1-1; 7 positions agree with TRBD1. Trimming took 3 bases from V and 2 from J; bases not matched to a gene: 3. The CDR3 has 14 residues. Germline lookup yields CDR1 SGHVS and CDR2 FQNEAQ. Incomplete CDR3 DNA: TGTGCCAGCAGCTTTACAGGGGCAAACACTGAA. It codes for CASSFTGANTE. The complete CDR3 protein is CASSFTGANTEAFF.

This clone has at least ten counts. The read terminates 3 residues ahead of where the CDR3 ends, so the germline J gene completes it. The chain is built from TRBV5-1 and TRBJ1-1, with TRBD1 as a possible D gene (6 bases). This CDR3 has 15 residues. The V end lost 1 base, the J end lost 2 bases, and 12 bases lay between the germline ends. Germline values: CDR1 SGHRS, CDR2 YFSETQ. CDR3 DNA, as far as it was read: TGCGCCAGCAGCTTGAGCGGGGGGCGTAACACTGAA. Translating it yields CASSLSGGRNTE. The full CDR3 protein is CASSLSGGRNTEAFF.

This clone showed up many times. The read falls 3 residues short of the CDR3 end, and the missing part is taken from the germline J gene. This chain uses TRBV18 with TRBJ2-7, with 7 bases identical to TRBD2. Germline CDR1 is KGHSH and CDR2 is LQKENI. This CDR3 comprises 16 residues. V shed 1 base and J 4 bases; nucleotides not matched to a gene: 10. CDR3 sequence reads: CASSPLAGVSDYEQYF. CDR3 bases read: TGTGCCAGCTCACCACTGGCGGGAGTGTCGGATTACGAG.

This clone appeared many times. CDR3 loop: CSARVGSSGSTEQYF. The covered CDR3 bases are TGCAGTGCTAGAGTCGGCAGTAGCGGGAGTACCGAG. The chain employs TRBV20-1 and TRBJ2-7; 9 bases align to TRBD2. The read is 3 residues too short to cover the CDR3 end, so that end is filled in from the germline J gene. CDR1 is DFQATT and CDR2 is SNEGSKA in the germline V gene (reference sequence). This CDR3 has 15 residues. V lost 1 base to trimming and J lost 6 bases; unmatched junction nucleotides: 10.

Ten or more counts support this clone. CDR3 region: CASSPWYIWSGQGSNEQYF. Incomplete CDR3 DNA: TGTGCCAGCTCACCTTGGTATATATGGTCCGGACAGGGGAGTAACGAG. The chain is built from TRBV18 and TRBJ2-7; 9 nucleotides agree with TRBD1. The CDR3 goes on 3 residues after the read ends, and that part is filled in from the germline J gene. V dropped 3 bases and J dropped 5; count of bases not matched to a gene: 20. Germline loops: CDR1 KGHSH, CDR2 LQKENI. This CDR3 has 19 residues.

This clone was observed at least ten times. The observed sequence ends 3 residues before the CDR3 terminus, with the missing tail filled in from the germline J gene. This chain uses TRBV5-1 with TRBJ2-3; 8 nucleotides align to TRBD2. CDR3 length: 17 residues. With 0 bases clipped from V and 4 bases from J, the junction kept 10 bases outside the gene matches. Germline V lookup: CDR1 SGHRS, CDR2 YFSETQ. The CDR3 protein is CASSLAILAAESDTQYF. CDR3 DNA, as far as it was read: TGCGCCAGCAGCTTGGCCATACTAGCGGCCGAATCAGATACG.